What follows describes a single TCR beta chain. A read error may account for a junction end that differs from germline. Produced via immunoSEQ multiplex PCR; TCRdb's table is partial and in-frame only. The data hold tens of thousands of clones, with about nine tenths observed a single time. These data are taken from a study of blood T cell repertoires in COVID-19. The wider study: PBMCs, B-cell-depleted T cells, or T cells provided the cDNA or gDNA that made up the material.

The CDR3 sequence is 14 residues long. The V gene's germline CDR1 is LNHNV and CDR2 YYDKDF (reference sequence). Sequenced input: peripheral blood. The TCR originated in a woman aged 35 to 49 with active COVID-19. The chain uses TRBV15 and TRBJ2-5; 8 bases agree with TRBD2. The CDR3 loop reads CATTRAGVGETQYF. The CDR3 DNA sequence: TGTGCCACCACCAGAGCGGGGGTAGGAGAGACCCAGTACTTC.